A selection of T cell receptor beta chains follows, all from one sample in a study of beta chain features in type 1 diabetes. Sequenced by immunoSEQ multiplex PCR; TCRdb stores in-frame clones only, minus some. The data contain about 180,000 clones, 10% to 15% of them seen just once; the ten biggest clones take up 0.62%. Specimen: central memory CD4+ T cells from blood. The receptors were sampled from a young woman in good health. CDR3s include the opening cysteine and the closing phenylalanine or tryptophan. The D gene is left open where the match is weak. Some rows mark clone size as missing; the rest say once, few, many or name a class of expanded clone.

>TRBV27|NA|TRBJ2-5|NA
CASSRGRDGGFKTQYF
TGTGCCAGCAGCCGAGGGCGGGACGGTGGGTTCAAGACCCAGTACTTC
>TRBV5-1|few|TRBJ2-7|TRBD2
CASSLNGGSYEQYF
TGCGCCAGCAGCTTGAATGGCGGGAGCTACGAGCAGTACTTC
>TRBV11-2|NA|TRBJ2-7|TRBD2
CASTGSGGGYEQYF
TGTGCCAGCACCGGGAGCGGGGGAGGGTACGAGCAGTACTTC
>TRBV27|few|TRBJ2-3|TRBD1
CASSFSGQFTDTQYF
TGTGCCAGCAGTTTTTCGGGACAGTTCACAGATACGCAGTATTTT
>TRBV4-3|few|TRBJ2-7|TRBD2
CASSPIFSGSGEQYF
TGCGCCAGCAGCCCCATTTTTAGCGGGAGTGGCGAGCAGTACTTC
>TRBV18|NA|TRBJ2-6|TRBD1
CASSPAGTGISGANVLTF
TGTGCCAGCTCACCGGCCGGGACAGGGATCTCTGGGGCCAACGTCCTGACTTTC
>TRBV7-9|few|TRBJ1-2|TRBD1
CASSRGQGAGYTF
TGTGCCAGCAGCCGTGGACAGGGTGCTGGCTACACCTTC
>TRBV5-1|NA|TRBJ2-6|NA
CASSSQVSGANVLTF
TGCGCCAGCAGCTCACAGGTCTCTGGGGCCAACGTCCTGACTTTC
>TRBV2|NA|TRBJ2-2|TRBD2
CASSAVSSGRTGELFF
TGTGCCAGCAGTGCTGTGTCTAGCGGGAGGACCGGGGAGCTGTTTTTT
>TRBV5-1|few|TRBJ1-5|TRBD1
CASSPGGQSNQPQHF
TGCGCCAGCAGCCCAGGGGGACAGAGCAATCAGCCCCAGCATTTT
>TRBV5-4|NA|TRBJ1-2|TRBD1
CASSSDRLHGYTF
TGTGCCAGCAGCTCGGACAGGCTGCACGGCTACACCTTC
>TRBV6-5|many|TRBJ2-3|TRBD2
CASTASGTDTQYF
TGTGCCAGCACGGCTAGCGGGACAGATACGCAGTATTTT
>TRBV10-2|few|TRBJ1-2|NA
CASSDRADYGYTF
TGCGCCAGCAGTGACAGGGCGGACTATGGCTACACCTTC
>TRBV30|few|TRBJ1-1|TRBD1
CAWVRYDRDTEAFF
TGTGCCTGGGTAAGGTACGACAGGGACACTGAAGCTTTCTTT
>TRBV9|few|TRBJ2-7|TRBD2
CASSESSGASSYEQYF
TGTGCCAGCAGCGAGAGTAGCGGGGCGAGCTCCTACGAGCAGTACTTC
>TRBV11-2|few|TRBJ2-7|TRBD1
CASSFVGTGYHEQYF
TGTGCCAGCAGCTTTGTCGGGACAGGGTACCACGAGCAGTACTTC
>TRBV30|NA|TRBJ1-4|NA
CAWSGRGAEKLFF
TGTGCCTGGAGTGGCAGGGGCGCTGAAAAACTGTTTTTT
>TRBV7-9|few|TRBJ2-4|NA
CASSLDASLAKNIQYF
TGTGCCAGCAGCTTAGACGCTAGCCTCGCCAAAAACATTCAGTACTTC
>TRBV30|NA|TRBJ2-7|TRBD1
CAWTTGSSYEQYF
TGTGCCTGGACGACAGGGAGCTCCTACGAGCAGTACTTC
>TRBV7-9|NA|TRBJ2-1|NA
CASSLSGSSYNEQFF
TGTGCCAGCAGCCTTAGCGGAAGCTCCTACAATGAGCAGTTCTTC
>TRBV30|few|TRBJ1-5|NA
CAWSGQRGNQPQHF
TGTGCCTGGAGTGGACAGCGCGGCAATCAGCCCCAGCATTTT
>TRBV28|few|TRBJ1-1|NA
CASNPVERALNTEAFF
TGTGCCAGCAACCCGGTGGAGAGGGCCTTAAACACTGAAGCTTTCTTT
>TRBV7-9|few|TRBJ2-3|NA
CASSLRQTSTDTQYF
TGTGCCAGCAGCTTAAGACAAACTAGCACAGATACGCAGTATTTT
>TRBV5-1|few|TRBJ2-1|NA
CASSDSGDEQFF
TGCGCCAGCAGCGATAGCGGCGATGAGCAGTTCTTC
>TRBV28|NA|TRBJ2-1|TRBD1
CASSGGTYNEQFF
TGTGCCAGTTCAGGGGGAACCTACAATGAGCAGTTCTTC
>TRBV14|few|TRBJ2-6|NA
CASSHSSGANVLTF
TGTGCCAGCAGCCACAGCTCTGGGGCCAACGTCCTGACTTTC
>TRBV7-9|medium-sized|TRBJ1-1|TRBD1
CASSLLQGLTEAFF
TGTGCCAGCAGCCTACTACAGGGGCTCACTGAAGCTTTCTTT
>TRBV19|NA|TRBJ2-6|NA
CASSISTGAGANVLTF
TGTGCCAGTAGTATATCGACAGGCGCTGGGGCCAACGTCCTGACTTTC